This T cell receptor beta chain was identified during a study of blood T cell repertoires in COVID-19 (dated by TCRdb to 2019 to 2021). The study in broad terms: Samples covering the acute and convalescent phases of COVID-19 were provided by collaborators in the United States, Italy and Spain. The material from the prospective study consisted of cDNA or gDNA derived from T cells, B-cell-depleted T cells, or PBMCs. Where available, HLA class I and class II types were taken from metadata supplied by the sample provider and were not determined by assay-based typing. Subjects who had been exposed to COVID-19, were actively infected with it, or had recovered from it provided the deeply sampled blood TCRbeta repertoires that made up the dataset. Sample metadata almost always included a de-identified subject ID, COVID-19 status, age in years and sex. A freely available public database, intended as a resource for researchers studying the immune response to SARS-CoV-2, is where the repertoires were released. The samples were drawn from two sources: the first 160 participants of the ongoing ImmuneRACE study, and fewer than 1,500 subjects contributed by 6 global collaborators. Summary of the overall study and its limitations: Clinical and demographic metadata were provided uncurated, with the amount varying by source and participant.

The germline V gene (reference sequence) yields SEHNR for CDR1 and FQNEAQ for CDR2. The V and J ends are trimmed by 1 base and 5 bases, leaving 12 bases between them. From cysteine to phenylalanine, the CDR3 is 14 amino acids long. Only CDR3 DNA is held: 42 bases, read in frame from base 1. The immunoSEQ Assay, a bias-controlled multiplex PCR, was used to amplify TCRbeta CDR3 regions from genomic DNA. On the study's bioinformatics: Nucleated cell counts per sample were estimated from amplification of reference gene primers within the assay. Sequence reads were collapsed and filtered to measure the absolute abundance of every unique TCRbeta CDR3 rearrangement. For each sample, productive Simpson clonality was calculated as the square root of Simpson's diversity index over productive rearrangements. In its TCRdb copy, this immuneACCESS table keeps in-frame sequences only and misses some clones. Where compared with another copy, unresolved V genes explain less than half of these, and the others have no known cause. Clone size and the V and J calls come from that table; the DNA yielded D and trimming. A total of fewer than 250,000 clones appear in this sample, around 85% of them only once. The top ten constitute approximately 1.1% of the sample.

Each collaborating institution followed its own protocols to collect whole blood in K2EDTA tubes. For TCRbeta analysis, collaborators shipped samples as frozen whole blood, isolated PBMCs, or DNA extracted from either of those sample types. Comments on this clone: The antigen it binds to is not known. No qualities accompany the bases; no much larger clone lies one base away.

This sequence originates from a man aged 25 to 40 with acute or convalescent COVID-19. Sequencing used peripheral blood. Here the chain combines TRBV7-9 and TRBJ2-7; the D gene is perhaps TRBD2, on 6 matching bases. The CDR3 loop reads CASSLGGVINEQYF. The bases are TGTGCCAGCAGCTTAGGGGGGGTTATCAACGAGCAGTACTTC.